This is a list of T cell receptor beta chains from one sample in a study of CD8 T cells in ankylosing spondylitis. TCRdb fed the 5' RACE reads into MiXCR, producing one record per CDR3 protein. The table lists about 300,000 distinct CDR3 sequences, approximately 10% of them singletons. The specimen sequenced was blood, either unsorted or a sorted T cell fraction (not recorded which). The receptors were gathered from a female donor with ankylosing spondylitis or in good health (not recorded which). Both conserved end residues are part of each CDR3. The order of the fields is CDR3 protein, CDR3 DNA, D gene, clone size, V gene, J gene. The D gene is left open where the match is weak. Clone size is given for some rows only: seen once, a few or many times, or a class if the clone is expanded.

CDR3 protein: CATSRDMVNTEAFF
CDR3 DNA: TGTGCCACCAGCAGAGACATGGTTAACACTGAAGCTTTCTTT
D gene: .
clone size: many
V gene: TRBV15
J gene: TRBJ1-1

CDR3 protein: CSALQETQYF
CDR3 DNA: TGCAGTGCACTTCAAGAGACCCAGTACTTC
D gene: .
clone size: many
V gene: TRBV20-1
J gene: TRBJ2-5

CDR3 protein: CASSLVQASGRMADQPQHF
CDR3 DNA: TGCGCCAGCAGCTTGGTCCAGGCATCGGGGCGGATGGCAGATCAGCCCCAGCATTTT
D gene: .
clone size: few
V gene: TRBV5-1
J gene: TRBJ1-5

CDR3 protein: CASSLGQTGVHTEAFF
CDR3 DNA: TGTGCCAGCAGCTTGGGACAAACCGGGGTGCACACTGAAGCTTTCTTT
D gene: .
clone size: many
V gene: TRBV5-6
J gene: TRBJ1-1

CDR3 protein: CASSFGRPNTGELFF
CDR3 DNA: TGCGCCAGCAGCTTTGGGCGGCCGAACACCGGGGAGCTGTTTTTT
D gene: .
clone size: .
V gene: TRBV5-1
J gene: TRBJ2-2

CDR3 protein: CASSPPDRGSYNEQFF
CDR3 DNA: TGTGCCAGCTCACCACCGGACAGGGGCTCCTACAATGAGCAGTTCTTC
D gene: TRBD1
clone size: few
V gene: TRBV18
J gene: TRBJ2-1

CDR3 protein: CASGPGHSYNEQFF
CDR3 DNA: TGTGCCAGCGGCCCGGGGCACTCCTACAATGAGCAGTTCTTC
D gene: .
clone size: .
V gene: TRBV28
J gene: TRBJ2-1

CDR3 protein: CASSEREGKGNSPLHF
CDR3 DNA: TGTGCCAGCAGTGAACGCGAGGGAAAGGGTAATTCACCCCTCCACTTT
D gene: .
clone size: many
V gene: TRBV2
J gene: TRBJ1-6

CDR3 protein: CASSITSYEQYF
CDR3 DNA: TGTGCCAGCAGTATAACATCCTACGAGCAGTACTTC
D gene: .
clone size: many
V gene: TRBV28
J gene: TRBJ2-7

CDR3 protein: CASSLTAGLTYNEQFF
CDR3 DNA: TGTGCCAGCAGCTTAACCGCCGGACTCACCTACAATGAGCAGTTCTTC
D gene: .
clone size: few
V gene: TRBV11-3
J gene: TRBJ2-1

CDR3 protein: CASSPGASQVFGGYTF
CDR3 DNA: TGTGCCAGCAGCCCAGGGGCCTCGCAGGTCTTTGGTGGCTACACCTTC
D gene: .
clone size: few
V gene: TRBV7-2
J gene: TRBJ1-2

CDR3 protein: CASTAGIPYEQYF
CDR3 DNA: TGTGCCAGCACGGCAGGGATTCCCTACGAGCAGTACTTC
D gene: .
clone size: many
V gene: TRBV2
J gene: TRBJ2-7

CDR3 protein: CASSFGGIETQYF
CDR3 DNA: TGTGCCAGCAGCTTCGGAGGGATAGAGACCCAGTACTTC
D gene: .
clone size: many
V gene: TRBV5-6
J gene: TRBJ2-5

CDR3 protein: CASSFSDRDYNEQFF
CDR3 DNA: TGTGCCAGCAGCTTCTCCGACAGAGATTACAATGAGCAGTTCTTC
D gene: .
clone size: many
V gene: TRBV11-1
J gene: TRBJ2-1

CDR3 protein: CASSLATGGRPEAFF
CDR3 DNA: TGTGCCAGCAGTTTAGCGACAGGGGGGAGACCTGAAGCTTTCTTT
D gene: TRBD1
clone size: few
V gene: TRBV12-3/TRBV12-4
J gene: TRBJ1-1

CDR3 protein: CAWIPSMGYGYTF
CDR3 DNA: TGTGCCTGGATTCCAAGCATGGGCTATGGCTACACCTTC
D gene: .
clone size: few
V gene: TRBV30
J gene: TRBJ1-2

CDR3 protein: CASTYGQGTGYTF
CDR3 DNA: TGTGCCAGCACCTACGGACAGGGGACTGGCTACACCTTC
D gene: TRBD1
clone size: .
V gene: TRBV6-1
J gene: TRBJ1-2

CDR3 protein: CASRLNWGGPLNSPLHF
CDR3 DNA: TGTGCCAGCCGACTGAATTGGGGAGGTCCTCTTAATTCACCCCTCCACTTT
D gene: .
clone size: few
V gene: TRBV28
J gene: TRBJ1-6

CDR3 protein: CSAGTGSDTQYF
CDR3 DNA: TGCAGTGCAGGGACAGGTTCGGATACGCAGTATTTT
D gene: TRBD1
clone size: many
V gene: TRBV20-1
J gene: TRBJ2-3

CDR3 protein: CASRNPRGGGYTF
CDR3 DNA: TGTGCCAGCAGGAACCCTAGGGGTGGCGGCTACACCTTC
D gene: .
clone size: many
V gene: TRBV25-1
J gene: TRBJ1-2

CDR3 protein: CAIRDRGRGNTIYF
CDR3 DNA: TGTGCCATTCGGGACAGGGGACGCGGAAACACCATATATTTT
D gene: TRBD1
clone size: .
V gene: TRBV19
J gene: TRBJ1-3

CDR3 protein: CASEEGFGTEAFF
CDR3 DNA: TGTGCCAGCGAGGAGGGGTTTGGGACTGAAGCTTTCTTT
D gene: .
clone size: .
V gene: TRBV7-8
J gene: TRBJ1-1

CDR3 protein: CASSPGQGLQETQYF
CDR3 DNA: TGTGCCAGCAGCCCTGGACAGGGCTTACAAGAGACCCAGTACTTC
D gene: TRBD1
clone size: many
V gene: TRBV6-1
J gene: TRBJ2-5

CDR3 protein: CASSLLEGFENTIYF
CDR3 DNA: TGTGCCAGCAGTTTATTGGAGGGTTTCGAAAACACCATATATTTT
D gene: .
clone size: .
V gene: TRBV28
J gene: TRBJ1-3

CDR3 protein: CSAPGGTVYGYTF
CDR3 DNA: TGCAGTGCTCCCGGGGGGACCGTATACGGCTACACCTTC
D gene: .
clone size: many
V gene: TRBV20-1
J gene: TRBJ1-2

CDR3 protein: CASDRDRGAEAFF
CDR3 DNA: TGTGCATCGGACCGGGACAGGGGGGCTGAAGCTTTCTTT
D gene: TRBD1
clone size: .
V gene: TRBV7-9
J gene: TRBJ1-1

CDR3 protein: CASSQGRNTGELFF
CDR3 DNA: TGTGCCAGCAGTCAAGGACGAAACACCGGGGAGCTGTTTTTT
D gene: .
clone size: many
V gene: TRBV25-1
J gene: TRBJ2-2

CDR3 protein: CASSQRSTNTGELFF
CDR3 DNA: TGTGCCAGCAGCCAAAGGAGCACGAACACCGGGGAGCTGTTTTTT
D gene: .
clone size: many
V gene: TRBV7-2
J gene: TRBJ2-2

CDR3 protein: CSARDRDNHYEQYF
CDR3 DNA: TGCAGTGCTAGAGATAGGGACAACCACTACGAGCAGTACTTC
D gene: .
clone size: many
V gene: TRBV20-1
J gene: TRBJ2-7

CDR3 protein: CASSTLTPSGGELFF
CDR3 DNA: TGTGCCAGCAGCACCCTGACCCCGAGCGGCGGGGAGCTGTTTTTT
D gene: .
clone size: .
V gene: TRBV21-1
J gene: TRBJ2-2

CDR3 protein: CASSLSGPGQETQYF
CDR3 DNA: TGTGCCAGCAGTCTTTCGGGGCCCGGGCAAGAGACCCAGTACTTC
D gene: .
clone size: many
V gene: TRBV28
J gene: TRBJ2-5

CDR3 protein: CASSAAGTSTGELFF
CDR3 DNA: TGTGCCAGCAGCGCGGCCGGGACAAGCACCGGGGAGCTGTTTTTT
D gene: .
clone size: many
V gene: TRBV9
J gene: TRBJ2-2

CDR3 protein: CASSLSGTDTQYF
CDR3 DNA: TGTGCCAGCAGCCTCTCCGGCACAGATACGCAGTATTTT
D gene: .
clone size: many
V gene: TRBV7-2
J gene: TRBJ2-3

CDR3 protein: CSARGANQPQHF
CDR3 DNA: TGCAGCGCTAGGGGGGCGAATCAGCCCCAGCATTTT
D gene: .
clone size: many
V gene: TRBV29-1
J gene: TRBJ1-5

CDR3 protein: CASSRAQGLGEKLFF
CDR3 DNA: TGTGCCAGCAGCCGAGCACAGGGCTTAGGTGAAAAACTGTTTTTT
D gene: .
clone size: few
V gene: TRBV7-9
J gene: TRBJ1-4

CDR3 protein: CSARGVFFGERADTQYF
CDR3 DNA: TGCAGTGCTAGGGGGGTCTTTTTCGGGGAGCGTGCAGATACGCAGTATTTT
D gene: .
clone size: many
V gene: TRBV20-1
J gene: TRBJ2-3

CDR3 protein: CGANRGPRETQYF
CDR3 DNA: TGCGGTGCTAACCGGGGGCCGCGTGAGACCCAGTACTTC
D gene: .
clone size: .
V gene: TRBV20-1
J gene: TRBJ2-5

CDR3 protein: CASSIGGLAMVRGEQFF
CDR3 DNA: TGTGCCAGTAGTATCGGGGGACTAGCGATGGTACGGGGTGAGCAGTTCTTC
D gene: TRBD2
clone size: few
V gene: TRBV19
J gene: TRBJ2-1

CDR3 protein: CASRLSEPGELFF
CDR3 DNA: TGTGCCAGCAGATTGAGCGAGCCCGGGGAGCTGTTTTTT
D gene: .
clone size: .
V gene: TRBV6-1
J gene: TRBJ2-2

CDR3 protein: CASSLMVRGTDTQYF
CDR3 DNA: TGTGCCAGCAGCTTAATGGTTCGGGGGACAGATACGCAGTATTTT
D gene: .
clone size: many
V gene: TRBV7-6
J gene: TRBJ2-3

CDR3 protein: CASSAGPGWGEQFF
CDR3 DNA: TGTGCCAGCAGCGCGGGTCCTGGATGGGGTGAGCAGTTCTTC
D gene: .
clone size: .
V gene: TRBV7-8
J gene: TRBJ2-1

CDR3 protein: CASCQGVAGAHTNGGELFF
CDR3 DNA: TGTGCCTCCTGCCAAGGGGTAGCGGGGGCCCACACCAACGGCGGGGAGCTGTTTTTT
D gene: TRBD2
clone size: .
V gene: TRBV3-1
J gene: TRBJ2-2